The 5 T cell receptor beta chains given below trace back to one sample, sequenced in a study of technical replicates of blood from a handful of donors. Data came from immunoSEQ multiplex PCR; TCRdb stores just in-frame clones and leaves some out. The table includes about 70,000 clones, approximately 96% detected once. Sequenced input: T cells isolated from PBMCs. These receptors all stem from a human donor in good health.

The chain joins TRBV7-9 to TRBJ1-4; D perhaps matches TRBD1 (5 bases). This CDR3 has 12 amino acids. Trimming removed 4 bases from V and 10 bases from J, with 10 bases in between. Per the germline V gene, CDR1 is SEHNR and CDR2 is FQNEAQ (reference sequence). For the CDR3, the DNA is TGTGCCAGCAGCTATGGGGGGGTAAAACTGTTTTTT. Protein sequence: CASSYGGVKLFF.

The chain joins TRBV2 to TRBJ2-3; D gene ambiguous. Trimming cost V 8 bases and J 2 bases, with 5 bases left between them. The CDR3 has 11 residues. The germline CDR1 and CDR2 sequences are SNHLY and FYNNEI. CDR3 residues: CASESTDTQYF. DNA for the CDR3: TGTGCCAGCGAGTCCACAGATACGCAGTATTTT.

This clone has more than one count but fewer than ten. CDR3 region: CASSLSLNTEAFF. The CDR3 region has the DNA TGTGCCAGCAGTTTGTCTCTGAACACTGAAGCTTTCTTT. The chain uses TRBV2 and TRBJ1-1; D gene unclear. Trimming removed 5 bases from V and 0 bases from J, with 7 bases in between. The CDR3 totals 13 residues. From germline, CDR1 is SNHLY and CDR2 FYNNEI.

The V and J genes are TRBV5-1 and TRBJ1-2; TRBD1 matches 7 bases. CDR1 SGHRS and CDR2 YFSETQ come from the germline V gene. The V and J ends lost 4 bases and 5 bases, in that order; junction bases with no gene match: 17. The CDR3 runs 17 residues. The CDR3 DNA reads as TGCGCCAGCAGCCCACTTGGGCGGGCCGCAGGGGGATATGGCTACACCTTC. This encodes CASSPLGRAAGGYGYTF.

The chain combines TRBV19 with TRBJ2-7, with unresolved D. V was pared by 6 bases and J by 1 base, with 7 bases between. CDR3 length: 12 residues. The germline V gene encodes CDR1 LNHDA and CDR2 SQIVND (reference sequence). Here the CDR3 DNA reads TGTGCCAGTAGCATCGGTTCCTACGAGCAGTACTTC. Its translation is CASSIGSYEQYF.